Shown below are 26 T cell receptor beta chains from a single sample sequenced in a study of T-cell reconstitution after alpha-beta-depleted transplantation in children. Construction of the TCRbeta library involved unique molecular identifiers. TCRdb re-called the PCR reads through MiXCR, storing one row per CDR3 protein. The table shows about 500,000 distinct CDR3 sequences, with 9.5% to 12% occurring only once. The source was PBMCs, mostly from graft donor cells, collected 180 days after TCRalphabeta/CD19-depleted stem cell transplant. The receptors shown here come from a female patient aged 2 to 10 who had a stem cell transplant for aplastic anemia, so the T cells may come from the graft donor.

This rearrangement joins TRBV20-1 to TRBJ2-7, with 11 bases identical to TRBD2. This CDR3 region has 17 residues. Germline CDR1 and CDR2: DFQATT and SNEGSKA (reference sequence). The V gene end was trimmed by 0 bases and the J gene end by 2 bases; junction bases not matched to a gene: 9. The CDR3 region is CSARDPGLSGRAYEQYF. CDR3 in DNA: TGCAGTGCTAGAGATCCAGGGCTTAGCGGGAGGGCCTACGAGCAGTACTTC.

This clonotype was found a few times. The CDR3 coding sequence is TGCGCCAGCAGCCAAGATTCGGGAGTATTGGGTGAGCAGTACTTC. This codes for CASSQDSGVLGEQYF. The chain couples TRBV4-3 to TRBJ2-7; TRBD2 is a possible D gene (6 bases). V shed 0 bases and J shed 7 bases, with 16 bases lying between them. The germline gives CDR1 LGHNA, CDR2 YSLEER. This CDR3 region has 15 residues.

This clonotype has at least ten counts. The chain joins TRBV28 to TRBJ2-7; TRBD2 agrees at 10 bases. CDR1 is MDHEN, CDR2 SYDVKM, per germline. V was clipped by 5 bases and J by 2 bases; unmatched bases: 6. The CDR3 has 15 residues. The CDR3 DNA reads as TGTGCCAGCAGTCTAAGCGGGAGGGGGGCCTACGAGCAGTACTTC. Its translation: CASSLSGRGAYEQYF.

This chain joins TRBV7-9 and TRBJ2-1, with D perhaps matching TRBD1 or TRBD2 (5 bases each). The CDR3 sequence is 16 residues long. Between the trimmed V and J ends, which lost 7 bases and 2 bases, there was a span of 18 bases. Per the germline V gene, CDR1 is SEHNR and CDR2 is FQNEAQ (reference sequence). CDR3 bases: TGTGCCAGCAATTCGGCGTCGGGGACCCCCTACAATGAGCAGTTCTTC. This encodes CASNSASGTPYNEQFF.

This clonotype appeared many times. The chain is built from TRBV20-1 and TRBJ2-3; D is perhaps TRBD2 (5 bases). The CDR3 loop spans 12 amino acids. V was cut by 1 base and J by 6 bases, with 8 bases left in between. Germline V gene lookup returns CDR1 DFQATT and CDR2 SNEGSKA (reference sequence). The CDR3 region is CSARGLADTQYF. CDR3 nucleotide sequence: TGCAGTGCTAGAGGTTTAGCGGATACGCAGTATTTT.

The rearrangement links TRBV7-2 to TRBJ1-2; D is ambiguous. The CDR3 extends over 14 amino acids. V shed 3 bases and J shed 4 bases, with 12 bases lying between them. Per the germline V gene, CDR1 is SGHTA and CDR2 is FQGNSA. In DNA form, the CDR3 reads TGTGCCAGCAGCTTCGATCACGGAACCTATGGCTACACCTTC. It yields the protein CASSFDHGTYGYTF.

The gene calls are TRBV20-1 and TRBJ1-1, with D tentatively TRBD1 (6 bases). Germline assignment: CDR1 DFQATT and CDR2 SNEGSKA (reference sequence). CDR3 length: 15 residues. Trimming removed 6 bases at V and 1 base at J, with 18 bases between. The DNA for the CDR3 is TGCAGTGCCCCCCCCCGGACAGCCACGAACACTGAAGCTTTCTTT. This translates into CSAPPRTATNTEAFF.

This clonotype was detected many times. The V gene is TRBV19, the J gene TRBJ2-6; TRBD1 matches 10 bases. V lost 5 bases, J lost 4 bases, and 8 bases stayed unmatched. Germline CDR1 reads LNHDA; CDR2 reads SQIVND (reference sequence). CDR3 length: 17 residues. CDR3 DNA sequence: TGTGCCAGTAGTCCCGGGACAGGGGCGTGGGGGGCCAACGTCCTGACTTTC. Its translation: CASSPGTGAWGANVLTF.

This clonotype was counted at least ten times. The chain couples TRBV7-2 to TRBJ2-7; possibly TRBD2 for D (6 bases). Germline V gives CDR1 SGHTA, CDR2 FQGNSA. The CDR3 loop spans 13 amino acids. Trimming shortened V by 1 base and J by 6 bases, and 10 bases separated the two germline ends. This chain's CDR3 is CASSLDGRGEQYF. DNA of the CDR3: TGTGCCAGCAGCTTAGATGGGCGGGGCGAGCAGTACTTC.

The chain is built from TRBV10-3 and TRBJ1-3; unclear D gene. The germline V gene encodes CDR1 ENHRY and CDR2 SYGVKD. V gave up 5 bases and J gave up 0 bases, with 14 bases separating them. CDR3 length: 16 residues. The CDR3 nucleotides are TGTGCCATCAGTCGAGGGCTTTCTGGCTCTGGAAACACCATATATTTT. Protein sequence: CAISRGLSGSGNTIYF.

This clonotype was seen a few times. V is TRBV27 and J is TRBJ2-7; no clear D gene. The CDR3 runs 14 residues. V shed 5 bases and J shed 1 base, with 12 bases lying between them. CDR1 is MNHEY and CDR2 is SMNVEV in the germline V gene (reference sequence). The CDR3 loop is CASSTLDGSYEQYF. In DNA, the CDR3 is TGTGCCAGCAGTACCCTGGACGGGTCCTACGAGCAGTACTTC.

In this sample, this clonotype turned up a few times. The genes are TRBV20-1 and TRBJ2-1, with D possibly TRBD2 on 5 matching bases. CDR1 and CDR2 from the germline V gene are DFQATT and SNEGSKA (reference sequence). This CDR3 has 12 residues. The V and J ends lost 4 bases and 8 bases respectively, with 12 bases between them. The CDR3 here is CSANPGVDEQFF. The CDR3 DNA is TGCAGTGCTAACCCCGGGGTGGATGAGCAGTTCTTC.

V and J are TRBV9 and TRBJ2-3, with 8 nucleotides matching TRBD2. The CDR3 spans 17 residues. V lost 9 bases to trimming and J lost 3 bases; unmatched junction nucleotides: 18. Germline V gene data show CDR1 as SGDLS and CDR2 as YYNGEE. CDR3: CAIPASGLAEGTDTQYF. Written as DNA, the CDR3 is TGTGCCATCCCGGCTAGCGGGCTAGCAGAAGGGACAGATACGCAGTATTTT.

This clonotype was counted at least ten times. Written as DNA, the CDR3 is TGTGCCAGCAGCCTTATAGGAAATGAGCAGTTCTTC. Amino acid sequence: CASSLIGNEQFF. This rearrangement joins TRBV12-3 or TRBV12-4 to TRBJ2-1; D is unresolved. V shed 6 bases and J shed 7 bases, with 10 bases lying between them. There are 12 residues in the CDR3.

This clonotype was detected a few times. This sequence joins TRBV18 and TRBJ2-1, with TRBD1 matching 7 bases. V gave up 2 bases and J gave up 6 bases; unmatched junction bases: 7. Germline-derived CDR1 and CDR2 are KGHSH and LQKENI. This CDR3 spans 15 amino acids. The CDR3 DNA is TGTGCCAGCTCACCATGGACAGGCGCCGTCAATGAGCAGTTCTTC. It codes for CASSPWTGAVNEQFF. The complete variable domain, with remaining parts taken from reference TRBV18 and TRBJ2-1, reads NAGVMQNPRHLVRRRGQEARLRCSPMKGHSHVYWYRQLPEEGLKFMVYLQKENIIDESGMPKERFSAEFPKEGPSILRIQQVVRGDSAAYFCASSPWTGAVNEQFFGPGTRLTVL.

J is TRBJ1-5 and V is TRBV4-3, with 8 bases that match TRBD1. The CDR3 is 18 residues long. J lost 6 bases, V lost 3 bases, and 16 bases had no gene match. Germline loops: CDR1 LGHNA, CDR2 YSLEER. The CDR3 DNA is TGCGCCAGCAGCCAGCCGGGACAGGACTACCTACGGGGTCAGCCCCAGCATTTT. Protein product: CASSQPGQDYLRGQPQHF.

Many counts were recorded for this clonotype. V usage is TRBV20-1 and J usage is TRBJ2-3, with D possibly being TRBD1 or TRBD2 (6 bases each). V was shortened by 1 base and J by 4 bases, with 15 bases between the two germline ends. The length of the CDR3 is 15 residues. Germline V gene lookup returns CDR1 DFQATT and CDR2 SNEGSKA (reference sequence). CDR3 sequence reads: CSARAGAGEADTQYF. For the CDR3, the DNA is TGCAGTGCTAGAGCGGGGGCCGGGGAGGCAGATACGCAGTATTTT.

This clonotype has more than one count but fewer than ten. The gene calls are TRBV5-6 and TRBJ1-1; D call uncertain. This CDR3 has 15 amino acids. Germline lookup yields CDR1 SGHDT and CDR2 YYEEEE. V lost 0 bases to trimming and J lost 2 bases, with 11 bases between them. CDR3 sequence: CASSLEAADNTEAFF. The DNA of the CDR3 is TGTGCCAGCAGCTTGGAGGCAGCTGATAACACTGAAGCTTTCTTT.

This rearrangement joins TRBV28 to TRBJ2-7, with TRBD2 matching over 15 bases. The CDR3 extends over 19 amino acids. Germline V gives CDR1 MDHEN, CDR2 SYDVKM. J lost 0 bases, V lost 7 bases, and 13 bases had no gene match. For the CDR3, the DNA is TGTGCCAGCACCGTAGGAGGGACTAGCGGGAGGATGTTCTCCTACGAGCAGTACTTC. It encodes CASTVGGTSGRMFSYEQYF.

This clonotype showed up just a few times. The chain carries TRBV12-3 or TRBV12-4 and TRBJ2-5; 11 bases align to TRBD2. V lost 11 bases to trimming and J lost 8 bases; unmatched junction nucleotides: 4. The CDR3 covers 11 residues. CDR3 sequence (DNA): TGTGCCTCGGGACTAGCGGTTACCCAGTACTTC. It encodes CASGLAVTQYF.

Ten or more counts support this clonotype. The V gene is TRBV28, the J gene TRBJ2-2; perhaps TRBD2 as D (5 bases). The germline V and J ends were trimmed by 3 bases and 7 bases, with 21 bases remaining between them. In germline, CDR1 is MDHEN, CDR2 SYDVKM. The CDR3 covers 17 residues. The CDR3 nucleotides are TGTGCCAGCAGTTTTCCTTCCGGGTCGGAGAGGGACGGGGAGCTGTTTTTT. As protein: CASSFPSGSERDGELFF.

The gene calls are TRBV6-2 or TRBV6-3 and TRBJ2-2; D may be TRBD2 (6 bases). CDR1 and CDR2 (germline): MNHEY, SVGEGT. This CDR3 has 17 amino acids. Trimming took 7 bases from V and 6 from J, leaving 24 bases between them. The CDR3 nucleotides read TGTGCCAGCAACAACAACCGCGGGATCCGCATAGCCGGGGAGCTGTTTTTT. The encoded protein is CASNNNRGIRIAGELFF.

The chain combines TRBV20-1 with TRBJ2-1; 7 bases line up with TRBD2. CDR1 and CDR2 (germline): DFQATT, SNEGSKA (reference sequence). The CDR3 is 14 residues long. Trimming at V came to 1 base and at J to 12 bases, leaving 12 bases not matched to a gene. CDR3 nucleotides: TGCAGTGCTAGAGTGCGAGCGGGATCCCTTGTGCAGTTCTTC. Residues: CSARVRAGSLVQFF.

The chain carries TRBV15 and TRBJ2-5; 14 positions agree with TRBD2. The CDR3 spans 21 residues. Germline V gene lookup returns CDR1 LNHNV and CDR2 YYDKDF (reference sequence). V trimming: 5 bases; J trimming: 2 bases; junction bases outside the gene matches: 19. This CDR3 reads CATSPGGGLAGGSIGQETQYF. CDR3 DNA sequence: TGTGCCACCAGCCCGGGGGGAGGACTAGCGGGAGGAAGTATCGGGCAAGAGACCCAGTACTTC.

The rearrangement uses TRBV4-3 and TRBJ2-3; 8 bases map to TRBD2. The CDR3 is 17 amino acids. Germline CDR1 and CDR2: LGHNA and YSLEER. Trimming took 3 bases from V and 0 from J; bases not matched to a gene: 8. The CDR3: CASSHPTSGPSTDTQYF. For the CDR3, the DNA is TGCGCCAGCAGCCACCCCACTAGCGGCCCTAGCACAGATACGCAGTATTTT.

This clonotype has a handful of counts. The chain recombines TRBV19 with TRBJ2-1, with 11 bases fitting TRBD1. V gave up 4 bases and J gave up 4 bases; unmatched junction bases: 6. This CDR3 has 16 residues. CDR1 is LNHDA and CDR2 is SQIVND in the germline V gene (reference sequence). CDR3 loop: CASSTRGQGGYNEQFF. CDR3 nucleotide sequence: TGTGCCAGTAGTACCAGGGGACAGGGGGGGTACAATGAGCAGTTCTTC. The whole variable domain, filled in from reference TRBV19 and TRBJ2-1, reads DGGITQSPKYLFRKEGQNVTLSCEQNLNHDAMYWYRQDPGQGLRLIYYSQIVNDFQKGDIAEGYSVSREKKESFPLTVTSAQKNPTAFYLCASSTRGQGGYNEQFFGPGTRLTVL.